There are a few counts of the clone carrying this T cell receptor beta chain. What it binds is unknown. It was 5'RACE with constant-segment primers that produced the TCR alpha and TCR beta cDNA libraries, which carried sample barcodes and UMIs. MiXCR was run by TCRdb on the 5' RACE reads, yielding one entry per CDR3 protein. The sample contains nearly 350,000 distinct CDR3 sequences, around 13% of which appear only once. Germline CDR1 is MGHRA and CDR2 is YSYEKL. V gave up 0 bases and J gave up 5 bases, with 16 bases separating them. The CDR3 extends over 16 amino acids. The data are from a study of T-cell memory formation after mild COVID-19. Study results and caveats: Later expanders leaned CD4+, whereas clones that contracted between day 15 and 85 were balanced CD4/CD8. Some clones that responded were present in memory (sampled pre-infection), which suggests cross-reactive memory joined.

The sequencing input was PBMCs or a T cell subset sorted from them (not recorded which). This clonotype was obtained from a man between 18 and 35 years old who had mild COVID-19 (a few samples of this study predate the infection). Cell type and time point are not known. The rearrangement links TRBV4-1 to TRBJ2-5; possible D gene TRBD2, 6 bases. CDR3 sequence (DNA): TGCGCCAGCAGCCAAGATTTTGTCGGGAGAGGCGAGACCCAGTACTTC. Amino acids: CASSQDFVGRGETQYF.